These T cell receptor beta chains were read from a single sample in a study of CD8+CD57+ T cells in acquired aplastic anemia. TCRdb fed the reads into MiXCR, producing one record per CDR3 protein. The sample carries about 190,000 distinct CDR3 sequences, around three fifths recorded once. What was sequenced was sorted CD4+, CD8+, or CD8+CD57+ T cells (not recorded which) from PBMCs. These receptors came from a human donor with severe aplastic anemia or a healthy control (not recorded which). The CDR3 runs from the conserved cysteine through the conserved F or W. D genes are given only for firm matches. Not all rows give a size; the values are once, few, many and, for expanded clones, a class.

J | D | size | V | DNA | CDR3
TRBJ2-7 | . | . | TRBV2 | TGTGCCAGGGGAGGTGGCATCTCCGAGCAGTACTTC | CARGGGISEQYF
TRBJ1-2 | . | . | TRBV7-9 | TGTGCCAGCAGCCAGAATCTTTATGGCTACACCTTC | CASSQNLYGYTF
TRBJ2-7 | . | many | TRBV14 | TGTGCCAGCAGCCAAGTGGCGGTCTACGAGCAGTACTTC | CASSQVAVYEQYF
TRBJ2-1 | . | . | TRBV2 | TGTGCCAGCAGTGAAATGGCGGGAGGGACAGGGTACAATGAGCAGTTCTTC | CASSEMAGGTGYNEQFF
TRBJ2-5 | . | many | TRBV9 | TGTGCCAGCAGCCCCCGGACTGATCAAGAGACCCAGTACTTC | CASSPRTDQETQYF
TRBJ2-1 | TRBD2 | few | TRBV7-3 | TGTGCCAGCAGCTTAAATGTTTTCGGGGGGACCCACACAGATACGCAGTTCTTC | CASSLNVFGGTHTDTQFF
TRBJ2-7 | . | . | TRBV14 | TGTGCCAGCAGCCAAGGTCTGGCGGTTACCTACGAGCAGTACTTC | CASSQGLAVTYEQYF
TRBJ1-1 | . | . | TRBV9 | TGTGCCAGCAGCGCGGACACTGAAGCTTTCTTT | CASSADTEAFF
TRBJ1-3 | . | few | TRBV7-7 | TGTGCCGTCGGTACCGACGGCTCTGGAAACACCATATATTTT | CAVGTDGSGNTIYF
TRBJ1-6 | . | . | TRBV5-1 | TGCGCCAGCAGCCCACAGGGAGGGGATAATTCACCCCTCCACTTT | CASSPQGGDNSPLHF
TRBJ1-1 | . | once | TRBV7-8 | TGTGCCAGCAGCTTAATTCCCCTGGGTGGCACTGAAGCTTTCTTT | CASSLIPLGGTEAFF
TRBJ1-2 | TRBD1 | few | TRBV2 | TGTGCCAGCAGTTTACAGGGGGCACGTGGCTACACCTTC | CASSLQGARGYTF
TRBJ2-3 | TRBD1 | few | TRBV19 | TGTGCCAGTACCTCGGGACAGGGCCACACAGATACGCAGTATTTT | CASTSGQGHTDTQYF
TRBJ2-3 | . | . | TRBV7-6 | TGTGCCAGCAGCTCTGGGACCTCTCGCACAGATACGCAGTATTTT | CASSSGTSRTDTQYF
TRBJ1-2 | . | . | TRBV5-6 | TGTGCCAGCAGCTTGGAACAGCCCCTTAACTATGGCTACACCTTC | CASSLEQPLNYGYTF
TRBJ1-3 | . | . | TRBV7-2 | TGTGCCAGCAGCTTCAGTCCGGCGGCTTCTGGAAACACCATATATTTT | CASSFSPAASGNTIYF
TRBJ2-1 | . | once | TRBV20-1 | TGCAGTGGGAGTACGGGGGGCGGGTACAATGAGCAGTTCTTC | CSGSTGGGYNEQFF
TRBJ2-1 | . | . | TRBV3-1 | TGTGCCAGCAGCCAAGGTTGGGGGACTGAGCAGTTCTTC | CASSQGWGTEQFF
TRBJ2-7 | TRBD2 | . | TRBV6-2/TRBV6-3 | TGTGCCAGCAGTTACTCGAAGTTAGCGGGGGACTACGAGCAGTACTTC | CASSYSKLAGDYEQYF
TRBJ1-2 | . | . | TRBV20-1 | TGCAGTGCTAGAGTGGGACCGGCCAGGAACTATGGCTACACCTTC | CSARVGPARNYGYTF
TRBJ1-3 | . | few | TRBV4-1 | TGCGCCAGCAGCCAAGGGCCGTTCTCTGGAAACACCATATATTTT | CASSQGPFSGNTIYF
TRBJ1-1 | TRBD1 | many | TRBV12-5 | TGTGCTAGTGGTCCCGGGACAGACACTGAAGCTTTCTTT | CASGPGTDTEAFF
TRBJ2-7 | TRBD1 | . | TRBV6-6 | TGTGCCAGCAGCCGGACAGGGGGGGGCGAGCAGTACTTC | CASSRTGGGEQYF
TRBJ1-1 | . | many | TRBV6-5 | TGTGCCAGCAGCGCGGACAGCATGAACACTGAAGCTTTCTTT | CASSADSMNTEAFF
TRBJ1-2 | TRBD1 | . | TRBV15 | TGTGCCACCAGCAGGCCGAAGGACAGGCGAGTAGACTACACCTTC | CATSRPKDRRVDYTF
TRBJ2-5 | TRBD2 | . | TRBV7-2 | TGTGCCAGCAGCATCGTAGCGGGAGGGTCCGAGACCCAGTACTTC | CASSIVAGGSETQYF
TRBJ2-7 | TRBD1 | . | TRBV29-1 | TGCAGCGCCGGGACAGGGGGCAACTACGAGCAGTACTTC | CSAGTGGNYEQYF
TRBJ1-2 | TRBD1 | . | TRBV2 | TGTGCCAGGTCGGACAGGGCACAGGGCTACACCTTC | CARSDRAQGYTF
TRBJ2-3 | TRBD1 | . | TRBV5-1 | TGCGCCAGCAGCGGACAGGGCCCAGATACGCAGTATTTT | CASSGQGPDTQYF
TRBJ2-2 | . | . | TRBV29-1 | TGCAGCGCTGACCACTTTAACACCGGGGAGCTGTTTTTT | CSADHFNTGELFF
TRBJ2-7 | . | few | TRBV20-1 | TGCAGTGCTGCGGACTTTCCCGAGCAGTACTTC | CSAADFPEQYF
TRBJ2-7 | . | . | TRBV7-6 | TGTGCCAGCAGCCCCGGCGCGGGGTACGCTCGCGAGCAGTACTTC | CASSPGAGYAREQYF
TRBJ1-1 | . | . | TRBV29-1 | TGCAGCGCGGACGCGGGACTCCAGAACACTGAAGCTTTCTTT | CSADAGLQNTEAFF
TRBJ2-6 | . | . | TRBV19 | TGTGCCACCAGCCGTGGGACCTCTGGGGCCAACGTCCTGACTTTC | CATSRGTSGANVLTF
TRBJ2-5 | . | once | TRBV10-3 | TGTGCCATCCGGGGGGAGACCCAGTACTTC | CAIRGETQYF
TRBJ1-1 | TRBD1 | . | TRBV7-9 | TGTGCCAGCAGCTTAGCCGGCGGGACAGGGGAGTCTGAAGCTTTCTTT | CASSLAGGTGESEAFF
TRBJ2-3 | TRBD2 | . | TRBV20-1 | TGCAGTGCCTTAACTAGCGGTTACACAGATACGCAGTATTTT | CSALTSGYTDTQYF
TRBJ2-3 | . | . | TRBV19 | TGTGCCAGTAGTCCGGTACAGGGCAGCACAGATACGCAGTATTTT | CASSPVQGSTDTQYF
TRBJ2-7 | TRBD2 | many | TRBV2 | TGTGCCAGCAGTGTGTATGGGACTAGCGGGGACTACGAGCAGTACTTC | CASSVYGTSGDYEQYF
TRBJ2-1 | . | . | TRBV24-1 | TGTGCCACCAGTGATTACGGGGCCGGTAGTATGGAGCAGTTCTTC | CATSDYGAGSMEQFF
TRBJ2-3 | TRBD1 | . | TRBV7-3 | TGTGCCAGCAGTGACGGACAGGGGTACTCTAGCACAGATACGCAGTATTTT | CASSDGQGYSSTDTQYF